These T cell receptor beta chains were read from a single sample in a study of cytomegalovirus exposure and HLA in healthy donors. Using immunoSEQ multiplex PCR, the repertoire was profiled, and TCRdb retains in-frame clones only, with some absent. The data contain under 250,000 clones, under 85% of them singletons. The sequenced sample consisted of PBMCs. Receptors were obtained from a woman in her forties or fifties in good health and CMV-seropositive. The CDR3 runs from the conserved cysteine through the conserved F or W. D genes are given only for firm matches. For some rows the clone size is stated as once, few or many, or as a class when expanded; others skip it.

TRBV6-5	NA	TRBD1	TRBJ1-6	CASSSGQGFSPLHF	TGTGCCAGCAGCTCTGGACAGGGGTTTTCACCCCTCCACTTT
TRBV5-1	few	TRBD1	TRBJ1-1	CASSIGTVNEAFF	TGCGCCAGCAGCATCGGGACAGTCAATGAAGCTTTCTTT
TRBV2	NA	NA	TRBJ1-2	CASRETGFGYTF	TGTGCCAGCAGGGAAACAGGGTTTGGCTACACCTTC
TRBV11-2	NA	NA	TRBJ1-2	CASSFREDYGYTF	TGTGCCAGCAGCTTCAGGGAGGACTATGGCTACACCTTC
TRBV18	NA	NA	TRBJ2-1	CASSPTAGAGNEQFF	TGTGCCAGCTCACCAACGGCGGGGGCCGGAAATGAGCAGTTCTTC
TRBV19	NA	NA	TRBJ1-1	CASTPGRNTEAFF	TGTGCCAGTACCCCTGGGAGGAACACTGAAGCTTTCTTT
TRBV5-8	few	TRBD2	TRBJ2-7	CASSLAGGFDYF	TGTGCCAGCAGCTTGGCGGGAGGGTTCGACTACTTC
TRBV6-6	NA	NA	TRBJ1-1	CASQTGDITEAFF	TGTGCCAGCCAGACAGGAGATATCACTGAAGCTTTCTTT
TRBV11-2	NA	NA	TRBJ2-7	CASSFLSGPTYEQYF	TGTGCCAGCAGCTTCCTAAGCGGGCCTACCTACGAGCAGTACTTC
TRBV28	NA	NA	TRBJ1-2	CASSFLVDTHGGYTF	TGTGCCAGCAGTTTTTTAGTGGACACCCACGGGGGCTACACCTTC
TRBV5-1	NA	NA	TRBJ2-7	CASSMWAGTEGYEQYF	TGCGCCAGCAGCATGTGGGCGGGGACAGAGGGCTACGAGCAGTACTTC
TRBV14	NA	TRBD1	TRBJ1-1	CASSQEGGRTEAFF	TGTGCCAGCAGCCAAGAAGGGGGCCGGACTGAAGCTTTCTTT
TRBV6-5	NA	TRBD1	TRBJ1-1	CASSLEQGDTEAFF	TGTGCCAGCAGCCTAGAACAGGGGGACACTGAAGCTTTCTTT
TRBV15	NA	TRBD1	TRBJ1-1	CATSRGIQGTEAFF	TGTGCCACCAGCAGAGGTATACAGGGGACTGAAGCTTTCTTT
TRBV5-6	NA	TRBD2	TRBJ2-7	CASSFGGTYEQYF	TGTGCCAGCAGCTTCGGGGGGACCTACGAGCAGTACTTC
TRBV10-1	NA	TRBD2	TRBJ2-1	CASSAVGLGNNEQFF	TGCGCCAGCAGCGCCGTGGGACTAGGGAACAATGAGCAGTTCTTC
TRBV6-1	few	NA	TRBJ1-4	CASSEIGGTNEKLFF	TGTGCCAGCAGTGAAATCGGCGGAACTAATGAAAAACTGTTTTTT
TRBV2	few	NA	TRBJ1-1	CASAQYTEAFF	TGTGCCAGCGCACAATACACTGAAGCTTTCTTT
TRBV18	NA	NA	TRBJ1-1	CASSQENLMNTEAFF	TGTGCCAGCTCACAGGAGAACCTCATGAACACTGAAGCTTTCTTT
TRBV5-5	NA	TRBD1	TRBJ2-7	CASSPGQGKYEQYF	TGTGCCAGCAGCCCAGGACAGGGAAAGTACGAGCAGTACTTC
TRBV2	NA	TRBD1	TRBJ1-5	CASSQGANQPQHF	TGTGCCAGCAGTCAGGGGGCGAATCAGCCCCAGCATTTT
TRBV28	once	NA	TRBJ1-5	CASSLGGAYSNQPQHF	TGTGCCAGCAGTTTAGGGGGGGCCTATAGCAATCAGCCCCAGCATTTT
TRBV29-1	NA	TRBD2	TRBJ2-5	CSVERGGETQYF	TGCAGCGTTGAACGGGGGGGAGAGACCCAGTACTTC
TRBV28	NA	TRBD1	TRBJ2-7	CASTGTGLTYEQYF	TGTGCCAGTACCGGGACAGGGCTTACCTACGAGCAGTACTTC
TRBV5-4	NA	NA	TRBJ1-1	CASSAWTVNTEAFF	TGTGCCAGCAGCGCCTGGACAGTGAACACTGAAGCTTTCTTT
TRBV6-5	NA	NA	TRBJ2-3	CASSYRRGPTDTQYF	TGTGCCAGCAGTTACAGGCGGGGTCCCACAGATACGCAGTATTTT
TRBV30	NA	TRBD1	TRBJ2-1	CAWSETGGKRAYNEQFF	TGTGCCTGGAGCGAGACAGGGGGAAAGAGGGCTTACAATGAGCAGTTCTTC
TRBV5-1	NA	NA	TRBJ1-2	CASSLLGSVDDHGYTF	TGCGCCAGCAGTCTGCTCGGGTCAGTTGATGATCATGGCTACACCTTC
TRBV9	NA	NA	TRBJ1-3	CASSVGASSGNTIYF	TGTGCCAGCAGCGTAGGGGCATCCTCTGGAAACACCATATATTTT
TRBV5-5	NA	NA	TRBJ1-4	CASSPVSTNREEFLKKLFF	TGTGCCAGCAGCCCTGTGAGTACGAATCGGGAAGAATTTTTGAAAAAACTGTTTTTT
TRBV30	few	NA	TRBJ1-1	CAWSGTENTEAFF	TGTGCCTGGAGTGGGACAGAGAACACTGAAGCTTTCTTT
TRBV5-1	NA	NA	TRBJ1-1	CASRNRMNTEAFF	TGCGCCAGCAGGAACAGGATGAACACTGAAGCTTTCTTT
TRBV5-1	NA	NA	TRBJ2-7	CASRPRQIDSYEQYF	TGCGCCAGCCGACCTAGGCAGATTGACTCCTACGAGCAGTACTTC
TRBV7-2	NA	NA	TRBJ2-3	CASRGGGGVIGTQYF	TGTGCCAGCAGAGGTGGTGGAGGCGTTATAGGAACGCAGTATTTT
TRBV6-5	NA	NA	TRBJ1-3	CASTRGDSGNTIYF	TGTGCCAGCACCAGGGGCGATTCTGGAAACACCATATATTTT
TRBV7-2	NA	NA	TRBJ2-2	CASSLDRASGELFF	TGTGCCAGCAGCTTAGACAGGGCGAGCGGGGAGCTGTTTTTT